The rows below give T cell receptor beta chains drawn from one sample of a study of beta chain features in type 1 diabetes. Measured with immunoSEQ multiplex PCR; TCRdb has only the in-frame clones, and not every one. The profile covers approximately 120,000 clones, with around 15% appearing a single time and around 2.7% taken by the ten largest. Material for sequencing was central memory CD4+ T cells from blood. The receptor set was obtained from a man aged 18 to 35 with type 1 diabetes. Both conserved end residues are part of each CDR3. A D gene is named only where the DNA matches it firmly. Not all rows give a size; the values are once, few, many and, for expanded clones, a class.

j_call | clone_size | v_call | d_call | cdr3_aa | cdr3_nt
TRBJ2-7 | few | TRBV4-2 | TRBD2 | CASSLTSGSSYEQYF | TGTGCCAGCAGCCTAACTAGCGGCAGCTCCTACGAGCAGTACTTC
TRBJ2-1 | few | TRBV20-1 | NA | CSASSNEQFF | TGCAGTGCGTCCTCGAATGAGCAGTTCTTC
TRBJ1-2 | once | TRBV2 | NA | CASLRDNNYGYTF | TGTGCCAGCCTCAGGGACAATAACTATGGCTACACCTTC
TRBJ1-4 | NA | TRBV4-3 | NA | CASSQEGQKLFF | TGCGCCAGCAGCCAGGAGGGTCAAAAACTGTTTTTT
TRBJ2-3 | NA | TRBV5-4 | NA | CASSMGSGLLPGTDTQYF | TGTGCCAGCAGCATGGGGAGTGGACTCCTACCTGGCACAGATACGCAGTATTTT
TRBJ1-1 | few | TRBV7-9 | NA | CASSLTLTNTEAFF | TGTGCCAGCAGCTTAACGCTCACGAACACTGAAGCTTTCTTT
TRBJ2-1 | NA | TRBV7-3 | NA | CASSPRRAGMNEQFF | TGTGCCAGCAGCCCAAGGAGGGCAGGGATGAATGAGCAGTTCTTC
TRBJ2-3 | NA | TRBV6-1 | NA | CASSDSRVGTDTQYF | TGTGCCAGCAGCGACTCGCGGGTCGGCACAGATACGCAGTATTTT
TRBJ1-2 | few | TRBV9 | NA | CASTPSGGGNYGYTF | TGTGCCAGCACCCCCAGTGGGGGGGGAAACTATGGCTACACCTTC
TRBJ2-3 | few | TRBV7-2 | NA | CASTFVTDTQYF | TGTGCCAGCACCTTCGTTACAGATACGCAGTATTTT
TRBJ2-5 | many | TRBV10-3 | NA | CAISTDRRAQETQYF | TGTGCCATCAGTACGGACAGGAGGGCACAAGAGACCCAGTACTTC
TRBJ2-5 | NA | TRBV15 | NA | CATSRGLYQETQYF | TGTGCCACCAGCAGGGGACTTTACCAAGAGACCCAGTACTTC
TRBJ2-1 | few | TRBV11-1 | NA | CASSLAGALDNEQFF | TGTGCCAGCAGCTTAGCAGGGGCCCTCGACAATGAGCAGTTCTTC
TRBJ1-1 | NA | TRBV19 | NA | CASQTVTEAFF | TGTGCCAGCCAAACCGTGACTGAAGCTTTCTTT
TRBJ1-2 | few | TRBV18 | TRBD1 | CASGLDRVPRANYGYTF | TGTGCCAGCGGTTTAGACAGGGTGCCTCGAGCTAACTATGGCTACACCTTC
TRBJ1-2 | NA | TRBV7-2 | NA | CASSLAAVNYGYTF | TGTGCCAGCAGCTTAGCAGCGGTGAACTATGGCTACACCTTC
TRBJ2-5 | NA | TRBV7-6 | TRBD1 | CASSARDSSYGEPQYF | TGTGCCAGCAGCGCCCGGGACAGCTCTTACGGAGAGCCCCAGTACTTC
TRBJ2-3 | NA | TRBV29-1 | NA | CSASGGTPPFSTDTQYF | TGCAGCGCAAGCGGAGGGACACCGCCTTTTAGCACAGATACGCAGTATTTT
TRBJ2-5 | few | TRBV7-2 | NA | CASTDQETQYF | TGTGCCAGTACGGACCAAGAGACCCAGTACTTC
TRBJ2-7 | few | TRBV21-1 | NA | CASSKVGQGYHEQYF | TGTGCCAGCAGCAAAGTGGGACAGGGGTATCACGAGCAGTACTTC
TRBJ1-1 | NA | TRBV7-2 | NA | CASSFQLNTEAFF | TGTGCCAGCAGCTTCCAGTTGAACACTGAAGCTTTCTTT
TRBJ2-3 | NA | TRBV7-2 | NA | CASSPRFGMADTQYF | TGTGCCAGCAGCCCGCGGTTCGGGATGGCAGATACGCAGTATTTT
TRBJ2-7 | NA | TRBV5-8 | TRBD2 | CASSPLPGTSLAEQYF | TGTGCCAGCAGTCCACTCCCCGGGACTAGTCTCGCCGAGCAGTACTTC
TRBJ2-3 | few | TRBV28 | NA | CASSFQSTDTQYF | TGTGCCAGCAGTTTCCAGAGCACAGATACGCAGTATTTT
TRBJ2-2 | many | TRBV19 | NA | CASGTLLNTGELFF | TGTGCCAGTGGTACTCTACTGAACACCGGGGAGCTGTTTTTT
TRBJ2-7 | NA | TRBV7-2 | NA | CASSSQTLYEQYF | TGTGCCAGCAGCTCCCAAACTCTCTACGAGCAGTACTTC
TRBJ2-1 | NA | TRBV9 | TRBD2 | CASSVKTSWTLNEQFF | TGTGCCAGCAGCGTTAAGACTAGCTGGACTCTAAATGAGCAGTTCTTC